A selection of T cell receptor beta chains follows, all from one sample in a study of T cells in Graves' hyperthyroidism and ophthalmopathy. A single record per CDR3 protein comes from TCRdb applying MiXCR to the multiplex PCR reads. The data hold roughly 740,000 distinct CDR3 sequences, with about a sixth observed a single time. Sequencing was performed on blood. The receptors shown here come from a man aged 18 to 30 with Graves' hyperthyroidism. CDR3s include the opening cysteine and the closing phenylalanine or tryptophan. A D gene is named only where the DNA matches it firmly. Clone size is shown for a subset of rows, as once, few, many or a class of expanded clone.

>few|TRBJ2-5|.|TRBV7-2
CASSRDRLRQETQYF
TGTGCCAGCAGCCGTGACAGACTACGCCAAGAGACCCAGTACTTC
>many|TRBJ1-3|.|TRBV28
CASSLWSAGNTIYF
TGTGCCAGCAGTTTATGGAGTGCTGGAAACACCATATATTTT
>few|TRBJ2-2|.|TRBV18
CASSWQGGTGELFF
TGTGCCAGCTCATGGCAGGGCGGCACCGGGGAGCTGTTTTTT
>many|TRBJ1-1|.|TRBV20-1
CSARAGASNTEAFF
TGCAGTGCTAGGGCGGGGGCCTCGAACACTGAAGCTTTCTTT
>few|TRBJ1-4|.|TRBV6-2/TRBV6-3
CASSQYRATNEKLFF
TGTGCCAGCAGTCAATACAGGGCAACTAATGAAAAACTGTTTTTT
>many|TRBJ1-5|.|TRBV3-1
CASSMMVLNQPQHF
TGTGCCAGCAGCATGATGGTCCTAAATCAGCCCCAGCATTTT
>.|TRBJ1-4|.|TRBV29-1
CSVEVRTSNEKLFF
TGCAGCGTTGAAGTGAGGACTTCTAATGAAAAACTGTTTTTT
>.|TRBJ1-5|.|TRBV27
CASSLTFRLHSNQLQHF
TGTGCCAGCAGTTTAACTTTCAGGTTACATAGCAATCAGCTCCAGCATTTT
>few|TRBJ1-4|TRBD1|TRBV10-3
CAIRGTEAEKLFF
TGTGCCATCAGGGGGACAGAAGCTGAAAAACTGTTTTTT
>many|TRBJ2-1|TRBD1|TRBV13
CASSLVGQGARNEQFF
TGTGCCAGCAGCTTAGTCGGGCAGGGGGCGCGTAATGAGCAGTTCTTC
>few|TRBJ2-7|.|TRBV12-5
CASGLVLVRNAYEQYF
TGTGCTAGTGGTTTGGTACTAGTGCGCAACGCCTACGAGCAGTACTTC
>few|TRBJ2-7|TRBD2|TRBV27
CASSPRGREGRPGLIYEQYF
TGTGCCAGCAGTCCCCGAGGTAGAGAGGGAAGACCGGGACTAATATACGAGCAGTACTTC
>few|TRBJ1-1|.|TRBV5-1
CASSLPGLNTEAFF
TGCGCCAGCAGCTTGCCAGGATTGAACACTGAAGCTTTCTTT
>many|TRBJ2-7|TRBD1|TRBV20-1
CSARQIQGARTYEQYF
TGCAGTGCTAGGCAAATACAGGGGGCGCGGACCTACGAGCAGTACTTC
>many|TRBJ2-1|.|TRBV11-2
CASSLGRGTYNEQFF
TGTGCCAGCAGCTTGGGCAGGGGCACCTACAATGAGCAGTTCTTC
>many|TRBJ2-7|.|TRBV28
CASSLVGSGTAEQYF
TGTGCCAGCAGTTTAGTGGGTTCAGGGACCGCGGAGCAGTACTTC
>.|TRBJ1-5|.|TRBV19
CASSMPLDNQPQHF
TGTGCCAGTAGTATGCCCCTGGACAATCAGCCCCAGCATTTT
>many|TRBJ1-2|.|TRBV11-2
CASSDDGYGYTF
TGTGCCAGCAGCGACGACGGCTATGGCTACACCTTC
>few|TRBJ2-2|TRBD2|TRBV2
CASSETSGRYGELFF
TGTGCCAGCAGTGAGACTAGCGGGAGGTACGGGGAGCTGTTTTTT
>many|TRBJ2-3|.|TRBV7-8
CASSSGRIPSTDTQYF
TGTGCCAGCAGCTCAGGACGGATTCCTAGCACAGATACGCAGTATTTT
>many|TRBJ1-2|TRBD1|TRBV12-3/TRBV12-4
CASSLPGQDGYTF
TGTGCCAGCAGTTTACCCGGACAGGATGGCTACACCTTC
>.|TRBJ2-1|.|TRBV28
CASSLASGDEQFF
TGTGCCAGCAGTTTAGCGTCGGGAGATGAGCAGTTCTTC
>.|TRBJ1-1|.|TRBV6-1
CASSYNLGVGRTEAFF
TGTGCCAGCAGTTATAACTTGGGAGTCGGCCGGACTGAAGCTTTCTTT
>.|TRBJ1-4|TRBD1|TRBV7-9
CASSFGTGSEKLFF
TGTGCCAGCAGCTTTGGGACAGGGAGTGAAAAACTGTTTTTT
>many|TRBJ1-1|.|TRBV27
CASSGGFLNTEAFF
TGTGCCAGCAGTGGGGGATTCCTGAACACTGAAGCTTTCTTT
>many|TRBJ2-3|.|TRBV7-2
CASSPPVPTDTQYF
TGTGCCAGCAGCCCCCCTGTCCCCACAGATACGCAGTATTTT
>.|TRBJ2-3|.|TRBV7-2
CASSLYEPDTQYF
TGTGCCAGCAGCTTATACGAGCCAGATACGCAGTATTTT
>many|TRBJ2-6|.|TRBV28
CAIEGGVGSGANVLTF
TGTGCCATCGAAGGGGGGGTTGGCTCTGGGGCCAACGTCCTGACTTTC
>many|TRBJ2-7|TRBD1|TRBV6-2/TRBV6-3
CASSYPPGQASYEQYF
TGTGCCAGCAGTTACCCACCAGGACAGGCGTCCTACGAGCAGTACTTC
>.|TRBJ2-3|.|TRBV29-1
CSVRRDTQYF
TGCAGCGTTCGGAGGGATACGCAGTATTTT
>once|TRBJ2-7|.|TRBV20-1
CSARVPRGYEQYF
TGCAGTGCTAGAGTCCCCCGGGGGTACGAGCAGTACTTC
>.|TRBJ2-5|.|TRBV12-5
CASGLPAQEAQYF
TGTGCTAGTGGTTTGCCGGCACAAGAGGCCCAGTACTTC
>many|TRBJ2-7|TRBD2|TRBV27
CASSPRLAGVAYEQYF
TGTGCCAGCAGTCCTAGACTAGCGGGGGTAGCCTACGAGCAGTACTTC
>few|TRBJ1-2|.|TRBV7-9
CASSLFDSIYGYTF
TGTGCCAGCAGCTTATTCGACAGCATCTATGGCTACACCTTC
>few|TRBJ1-2|.|TRBV24-1
CATSDVDIKSNYGYTF
TGTGCCACCAGTGACGTCGACATTAAGTCCAACTATGGCTACACCTTC
>many|TRBJ2-7|TRBD2|TRBV9
CASSSGGNEQYF
TGTGCCAGCAGCTCGGGAGGGAACGAGCAGTACTTC
>many|TRBJ1-1|.|TRBV12-3/TRBV12-4
CASSLEGNTEAFF
TGTGCCAGCAGCTTAGAGGGGAACACTGAAGCTTTCTTT